Below are 8 T cell receptor beta chains sequenced from a single sample in a study of OX40 agonist ivuxolimab in advanced cancers. Sequencing used immunoSEQ multiplex PCR; TCRdb keeps in-frame clones, though not all of them. The profile shows roughly 110,000 clones, less than 95% of them singletons. Sequenced here: CD4+ or CD8+ T cells sorted from blood, sampled in a trial of the OX40 agonist ivuxolimab. The receptors stem from an adult with an advanced solid tumor such as melanoma, head and neck, liver or kidney cancer.

The chain links TRBV4-2 to TRBJ2-7; 11 bases are a match to TRBD2. In germline, CDR1 is LGHNA, CDR2 YNFKEQ. The CDR3 runs to 15 residues. The J segment lost 2 bases and the V segment lost 4 bases, leaving 4 bases of the junction unmatched. The CDR3 reads CASSPGLAVPYEQYF. CDR3 nucleotide sequence: TGTGCCAGCAGCCCGGGACTAGCGGTTCCCTACGAGCAGTACTTC.

This sequence joins TRBV7-3 and TRBJ2-3; 7 nucleotides agree with TRBD1. Trimming removed 5 bases from V and 1 base from J; junction bases left unmatched: 6. Germline V gives CDR1 SGHTA, CDR2 FQGTGA. This CDR3 contains 15 residues. CDR3 nucleotides: TGTGCCAGCAGCGTAGGGGGCGCCGGCACAGATACGCAGTATTTT. Protein sequence: CASSVGGAGTDTQYF.

This clone was recorded once. This chain joins TRBV9 and TRBJ2-7; the D gene is possibly TRBD1 (5 bases). The germline V gene has CDR1 SGDLS and CDR2 YYNGEE. The CDR3 runs to 17 residues. V dropped 2 bases and J dropped 5 bases, with 23 bases sitting between them. DNA for the CDR3: TGTGCCAGCAGCGTCACCTCTTTTTCGGCAGGGCGGAACGAGCAGTACTTC. It encodes CASSVTSFSAGRNEQYF. The whole variable domain, remainder taken from reference TRBV9 and TRBJ2-7, is DSGVTQTPKHLITATGQRVTLRCSPRSGDLSVYWYQQSLDQGLQFLIQYYNGEERAKGNILERFSAQQFPDLHSELNLSSLELGDSALYFCASSVTSFSAGRNEQYFGPGTRLTVT.

The chain is built from TRBV7-2 and TRBJ2-3; tentative D call: TRBD2 (6 bases). This CDR3 is 13 amino acids long. CDR1 is SGHTA, CDR2 FQGNSA, per germline. Trimming took off 0 bases at V and 5 bases at J, with 6 bases between the two ends. The CDR3 here is CASSLARGDTQYF. The CDR3 bases are TGTGCCAGCAGCTTAGCGCGGGGAGATACGCAGTATTTT.

The gene calls are TRBV6-5 and TRBJ2-7; TRBD1 matches at 7 bases. The J segment lost 2 bases and the V segment lost 2 bases, leaving 6 bases of the junction unmatched. The CDR3 loop spans 15 amino acids. CDR1 and CDR2 (germline): MNHEY, SVGAGI. CDR3 amino acids: CASSYEQGLTYEQYF. CDR3 bases: TGTGCCAGCAGTTACGAACAGGGGCTAACCTACGAGCAGTACTTC.

In nucleotides, the CDR3 is TGCGCCAGCAATCGACAGGGGGCAGATGAGCAGTTCTTC. Amino acid sequence: CASNRQGADEQFF. The V gene is TRBV10-2, the J gene TRBJ2-1; TRBD1 matches 10 bases. The germline V gene has CDR1 WSHSY and CDR2 SAAADI. The CDR3 contains 13 residues. The trim removed 7 bases at V and 8 bases at J, leaving 5 bases unmatched.

The rearrangement joins TRBV4-2 to TRBJ1-3, with D uncertain. CDR3 length: 15 amino acids. Germline lookup yields CDR1 LGHNA and CDR2 YNFKEQ. The V gene lost 1 base and the J gene lost 0 bases, with 7 bases spanning the gap. CDR3 amino acids: CASSQGEDSGNTIYF. The CDR3 DNA is TGTGCCAGCAGCCAAGGAGAGGACTCTGGAAACACCATATATTTT.

The V gene is TRBV28, the J gene TRBJ1-5; the D is unclear. The CDR3 is 16 residues long. CDR1 MDHEN and CDR2 SYDVKM come from the germline V gene. V gave up 4 bases and J gave up 0 bases, with 13 bases separating them. CDR3 sequence (DNA): TGTGCCAGCAGTTCGATAACCATCTATAGCAATCAGCCCCAGCATTTT. Translated, it gives CASSSITIYSNQPQHF.